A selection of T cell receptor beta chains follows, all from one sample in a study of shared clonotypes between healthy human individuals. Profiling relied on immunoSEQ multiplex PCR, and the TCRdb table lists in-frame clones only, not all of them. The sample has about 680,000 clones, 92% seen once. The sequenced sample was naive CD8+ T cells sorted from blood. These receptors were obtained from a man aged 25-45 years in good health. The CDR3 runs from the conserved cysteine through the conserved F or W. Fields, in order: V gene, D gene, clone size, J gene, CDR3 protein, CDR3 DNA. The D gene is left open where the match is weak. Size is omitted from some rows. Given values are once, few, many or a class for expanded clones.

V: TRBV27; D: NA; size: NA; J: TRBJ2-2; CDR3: CASSFYRDTGELFF; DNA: TGTGCCAGCAGTTTCTATCGGGACACCGGGGAGCTGTTTTTT
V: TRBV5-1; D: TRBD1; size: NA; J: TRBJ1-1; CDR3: CASSLYPRDRGMNTEAFF; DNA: TGCGCCAGCAGCTTGTACCCGAGGGACAGGGGAATGAACACTGAAGCTTTCTTT
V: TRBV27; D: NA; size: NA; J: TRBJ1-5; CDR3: CASSLYGLRPQHF; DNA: TGTGCCAGCAGTTTATACGGACTTCGACCCCAGCATTTT
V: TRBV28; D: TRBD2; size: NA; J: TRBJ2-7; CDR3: CASSLSGRLAEPYEQYF; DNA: TGTGCCAGCAGTTTAAGTGGGAGGCTAGCGGAGCCCTACGAGCAGTACTTC
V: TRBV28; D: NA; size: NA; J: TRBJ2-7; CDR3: CASSSSLTGFYEQYF; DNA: TGTGCCAGCAGTTCCTCTCTCACAGGTTTCTACGAGCAGTACTTC
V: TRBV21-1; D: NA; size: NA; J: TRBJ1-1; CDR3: CASSTPGGVAAANTEAFF; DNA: TGTGCCAGCAGCACCCCAGGTGGGGTTGCGGCGGCGAATACTGAAGCTTTCTTT
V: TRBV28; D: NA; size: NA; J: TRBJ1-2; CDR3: CASTTLIRRQSTNYGYTF; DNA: TGTGCCAGCACCACCTTGATCCGGAGGCAGTCCACTAACTATGGCTACACCTTC
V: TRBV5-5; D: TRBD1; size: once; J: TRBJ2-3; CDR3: CASTQLGQGTDTQYF; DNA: TGTGCCAGCACGCAGTTAGGACAGGGGACAGATACGCAGTATTTT
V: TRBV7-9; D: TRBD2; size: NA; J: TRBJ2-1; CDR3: CASYSGREFPYNEQFF; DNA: TGTGCCAGCTACTCGGGGCGGGAGTTCCCTTACAATGAGCAGTTCTTC
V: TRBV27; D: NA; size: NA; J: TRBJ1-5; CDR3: CASSLGGGSYQPQHF; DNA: TGTGCCAGCAGTTTGGGGGGGGGAAGTTATCAGCCCCAGCATTTT
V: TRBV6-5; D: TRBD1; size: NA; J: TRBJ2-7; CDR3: CASSPPLTGWYEQYF; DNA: TGTGCCAGCAGTCCCCCCCTGACAGGGTGGTACGAGCAGTACTTC
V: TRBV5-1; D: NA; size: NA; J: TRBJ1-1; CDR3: CASSPGNGAFF; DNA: TGCGCCAGCAGCCCCGGGAACGGAGCTTTCTTT
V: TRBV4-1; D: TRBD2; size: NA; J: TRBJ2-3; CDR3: CASSQDGTSGRAGGTDTQYF; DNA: TGCGCCAGCAGCCAAGATGGGACTAGCGGGAGGGCCGGGGGCACAGATACGCAGTATTTT
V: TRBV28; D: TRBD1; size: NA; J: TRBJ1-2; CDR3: CASRGTGAGIYGYTF; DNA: TGTGCCAGCAGAGGGACAGGGGCCGGGATCTATGGCTACACCTTC
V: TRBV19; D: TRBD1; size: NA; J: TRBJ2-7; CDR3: CASSPTGGWSYEQYF; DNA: TGTGCCAGTAGTCCTACAGGGGGCTGGTCCTACGAGCAGTACTTC
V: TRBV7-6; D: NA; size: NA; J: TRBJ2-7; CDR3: CASSSLQGGYEQYF; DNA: TGTGCCAGCAGCTCCCTACAGGGTGGGTACGAGCAGTACTTC
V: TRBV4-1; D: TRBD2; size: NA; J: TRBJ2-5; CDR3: CASSQEAGAETQYF; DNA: TGCGCCAGCAGCCAAGAGGCGGGAGCAGAGACCCAGTACTTC
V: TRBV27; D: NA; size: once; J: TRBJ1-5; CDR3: CASSFRGSNQPQHF; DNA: TGTGCCAGCAGTTTCCGGGGCTCCAATCAGCCCCAGCATTTT
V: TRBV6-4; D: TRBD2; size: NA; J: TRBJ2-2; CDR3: CASFQGGRDTGELFF; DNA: TGTGCCAGCTTCCAAGGAGGGAGGGACACCGGGGAGCTGTTTTTT
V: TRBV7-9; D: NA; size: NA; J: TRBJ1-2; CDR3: CASSSAINQEYGYTF; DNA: TGTGCCAGCAGCTCTGCCATAAACCAGGAATATGGCTACACCTTC
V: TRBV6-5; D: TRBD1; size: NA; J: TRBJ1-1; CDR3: CASTRQGLNTEAFF; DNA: TGTGCCAGCACTAGACAGGGGCTGAACACTGAAGCTTTCTTT
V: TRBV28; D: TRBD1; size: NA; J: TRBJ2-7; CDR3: CASSKDRGYEQYF; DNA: TGTGCCAGCAGTAAGGACAGGGGCTACGAGCAGTACTTC
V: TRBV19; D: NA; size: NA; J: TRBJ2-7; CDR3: CASIRQEEGHEQYF; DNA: TGTGCCAGTATAAGGCAAGAGGAAGGCCACGAGCAGTACTTC
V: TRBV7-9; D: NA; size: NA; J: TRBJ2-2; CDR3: CASSLGTPIGGELFF; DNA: TGTGCCAGCAGCCTGGGGACCCCCATTGGCGGGGAGCTGTTTTTT
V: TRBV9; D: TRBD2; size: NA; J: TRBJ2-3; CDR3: CASSATSSSWADTQYF; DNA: TGTGCCAGCAGCGCGACTAGCTCAAGTTGGGCAGATACGCAGTATTTT
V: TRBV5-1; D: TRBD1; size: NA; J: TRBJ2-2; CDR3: CASSPGQGAVDGELFF; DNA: TGCGCCAGCAGCCCGGGACAGGGTGCAGTGGACGGGGAGCTGTTTTTT
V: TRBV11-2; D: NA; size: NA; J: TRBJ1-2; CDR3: CASSLGPHARGRNYGYTF; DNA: TGTGCCAGCAGCTTAGGGCCCCATGCGCGGGGCCGGAACTATGGCTACACCTTC
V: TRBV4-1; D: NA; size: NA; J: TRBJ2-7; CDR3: CASSQRARDRVEQYF; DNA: TGCGCCAGCAGCCAGCGGGCCAGGGATCGGGTAGAGCAGTACTTC
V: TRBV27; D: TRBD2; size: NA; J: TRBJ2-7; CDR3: CASSLRLAGVLSEQYF; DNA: TGTGCCAGCAGTTTACGGCTAGCGGGAGTTCTCTCCGAGCAGTACTTC
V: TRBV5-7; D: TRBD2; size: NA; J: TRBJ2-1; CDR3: CASSFLASGAPRDNEQFF; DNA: TGTGCCAGCAGCTTCCTAGCTAGCGGGGCTCCTCGGGACAATGAGCAGTTCTTC
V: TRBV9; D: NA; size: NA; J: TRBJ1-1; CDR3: CASSPGTPRGAFF; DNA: TGTGCCAGCAGCCCCGGGACCCCGCGCGGGGCTTTCTTT
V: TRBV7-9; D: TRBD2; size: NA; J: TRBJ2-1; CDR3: CASSLSLAGGTWDEQFF; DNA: TGTGCCAGCAGCCTATCCCTGGCGGGAGGGACCTGGGATGAGCAGTTCTTC
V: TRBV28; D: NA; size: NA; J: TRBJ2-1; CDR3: CASRYGRVSYNEQFF; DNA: TGTGCCAGCAGATACGGTAGGGTCTCCTACAATGAGCAGTTCTTC
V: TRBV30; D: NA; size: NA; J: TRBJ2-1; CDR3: CAWSTDRDEQFF; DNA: TGTGCCTGGAGTACAGACCGTGATGAGCAGTTCTTC
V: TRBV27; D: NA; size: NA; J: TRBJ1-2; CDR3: CASSFGGANYGYTF; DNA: TGTGCCAGCAGTTTTGGAGGGGCTAACTATGGCTACACCTTC
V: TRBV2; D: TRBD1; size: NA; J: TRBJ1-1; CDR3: CASRTGQGGTEAFF; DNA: TGTGCCAGCAGGACGGGACAGGGAGGAACTGAAGCTTTCTTT
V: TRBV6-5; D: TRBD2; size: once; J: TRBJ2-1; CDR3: CASTELAGVGNEQFF; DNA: TGTGCCAGCACCGAACTAGCGGGAGTGGGCAATGAGCAGTTCTTC